These 2 T cell receptor beta chains were sequenced from one sample in a study of regulatory T cells in long-lasting Graves disease. Combining iRepertoire HTBI primers with Arm-PCR of CDR3 regions, the authors built TCR beta libraries. TCRdb independently ran MiXCR on the multiplex PCR reads; one entry per CDR3 protein. This sample carries more than 350,000 distinct CDR3 sequences, around a fifth of them seen once, and the ten largest clones take more than 13%. As to time point: persistent/refractory GD, antithyroid drugs over 5 years with positive TRAb. PBMC-extracted RNA yielded the TCR library. The sample consisted of peripheral blood mononuclear cells (PBMCs), taken when the disease was refractory, from a patient treated with antithyroid drugs. All receptors come from a female donor with Graves disease.

Ten or more counts support this clonotype. The chain carries TRBV12-3 or TRBV12-4 and TRBJ1-2; 9 bases match TRBD1. This CDR3 has 14 residues. V lost 7 bases to trimming and J lost 2 bases; unmatched junction nucleotides: 5. CDR3 protein: CASIKQGANYGYTF. In nucleotides, the CDR3 is TGTGCCAGCATTAAACAGGGGGCGAACTATGGCTACACCTTC.

This clonotype was counted a few times. The gene calls are TRBV19 and TRBJ1-5; weak D call: TRBD1 (5 bases). The CDR3 is made up of 15 amino acids. Germline-derived CDR1 and CDR2 are LNHDA and SQIVND (reference sequence). Trimming took off 2 bases at V and 5 bases at J, with 13 bases between the two ends. The CDR3 loop is CASSIWGDTDQPQHF. CDR3 coding DNA: TGTGCCAGTAGTATATGGGGGGATACCGATCAGCCCCAGCATTTT. Filled out from reference TRBV19 and TRBJ1-5, the complete variable domain reads DGGITQSPKYLFRKEGQNVTLSCEQNLNHDAMYWYRQDPGQGLRLIYYSQIVNDFQKGDIAEGYSVSREKKESFPLTVTSAQKNPTAFYLCASSIWGDTDQPQHFGDGTRLSIL.